This TCR beta chain was recorded in a study of CD8 T cells in ankylosing spondylitis. This clonotype occurred a few times. Its antigen remains unidentified. Using quantitative 5'-RACE with molecular barcodes, the authors made TCR beta libraries. TCRdb recomputed calls from the 5' RACE reads with MiXCR, one row per CDR3 protein. The table shows approximately 140,000 distinct CDR3 sequences, with about a tenth occurring only once. Study-wide findings and caveats: Blood from ankylosing spondylitis patients appeared to carry a characteristic roughly eight-variant TCR beta motif.

The germline gives CDR1 SQVTM, CDR2 ANQGSEA. The ends lost 8 bases at V and 7 bases at J; junction bases unmatched: 14. The CDR3 length is 13 residues. The sequence was collected from a male donor with ankylosing spondylitis or in good health (not recorded which). The sample consisted of blood, either unsorted or a sorted T cell fraction (not recorded which). The chain couples TRBV29-1 to TRBJ2-7; 7 bases are a match to TRBD1. The CDR3 DNA reads TGCAGCACGTGGACAGGAGGCCTCGGGGAGCAGTACTTC. Translation: CSTWTGGLGEQYF.